The next 32 T cell receptor beta chains were all read from a single sample in a study of blood T cells in healthy people across ages. Primers used in a second PCR of about 7 to 12 cycles were a sample-barcoded 5' primer and a J-beta primer mix. A single record per CDR3 protein comes from TCRdb applying MiXCR to the 5' RACE reads. The sample consists of 700,000 or so distinct CDR3 sequences, around a fifth of them appearing once. The sequenced sample was blood. These receptors all come from a man between 65 and 85 years old in good health.

The V and J genes are TRBV19 and TRBJ2-1; 10 bases line up with TRBD1. CDR3 size: 15 residues. Trimming removed 1 base from V and 5 bases from J; junction bases left unmatched: 2. CDR1 LNHDA and CDR2 SQIVND come from the germline V gene (reference sequence). CDR3 region: CASSIGQGAHNEQFF. The CDR3 DNA sequence: TGTGCCAGTAGTATAGGACAGGGGGCTCACAATGAGCAGTTCTTC.

This chain connects TRBV30 to TRBJ2-3; 10 nucleotides line up with TRBD2. The CDR3 is 15 residues long. Germline lookup yields CDR1 GTSNPN and CDR2 SVGIG (reference sequence). The ends lost 2 bases at V and 2 bases at J; junction bases unmatched: 4. CDR3 protein: CAWSPGLADTDTQYF. CDR3 in DNA: TGTGCCTGGAGTCCAGGACTAGCGGACACAGATACGCAGTATTTT.

This clonotype was seen only a few times. The chain joins TRBV5-1 to TRBJ2-7, with D possibly matching TRBD2 (5 bases). Trimming removed 1 base at V and 1 base at J, with 12 bases between. Germline loops: CDR1 SGHRS, CDR2 YFSETQ. This CDR3 comprises 15 residues. Here the CDR3 reads CASSLNSGESYEQYF. The CDR3 bases are TGCGCCAGCAGCTTGAATTCCGGGGAATCCTACGAGCAGTACTTC.

This sequence joins TRBV5-1 and TRBJ2-7, with D tentatively TRBD2 (6 bases). V lost 4 bases and J lost 2, with 16 bases in between. Per germline, CDR1 SGHRS and CDR2 YFSETQ. This CDR3 has 15 amino acids. CDR3 amino acids: CASSGGGDAAYEQYF. In DNA form, the CDR3 reads TGCGCCAGCAGCGGAGGAGGGGACGCCGCCTACGAGCAGTACTTC. Looking up the rest from reference TRBV5-1 and TRBJ2-7 gives the full variable domain: KAGVTQTPRYLIKTRGQQVTLSCSPISGHRSVSWYQQTPGQGLQFLFEYFSETQRNKGNFPGRFSGRQFSNSRSEMNVSTLELGDSALYLCASSGGGDAAYEQYFGPGTRLTVT.

The chain carries TRBV28 and TRBJ1-1, with D uncertain. The CDR3 loop spans 15 amino acids. CDR1 and CDR2 (germline): MDHEN, SYDVKM. V dropped 3 bases and J dropped 0 bases, with 11 bases sitting between them. The CDR3 coding sequence is TGTGCCAGCAGTTTGCCCCTCGGATTGAACACTGAAGCTTTCTTT. Translated: CASSLPLGLNTEAFF.

The chain carries TRBV6-6 and TRBJ2-3; 9 nucleotides line up with TRBD1. V lost 8 bases to trimming and J lost 1 base; unmatched junction nucleotides: 7. Germline V gives CDR1 MNHNY, CDR2 SVGAGI (reference sequence). This CDR3 has 15 residues. The CDR3 DNA is TGTGCCAGCCTTGCCCGGGACAGGGGCACAGATACGCAGTATTTT. Its protein product is CASLARDRGTDTQYF.

The sample holds a few counts of this clonotype. The chain is built from TRBV7-9 and TRBJ1-6, with TRBD1 as a possible D gene (6 bases). CDR3 length equals 14 residues. The germline V gene encodes CDR1 SEHNR and CDR2 FQNEAQ (reference sequence). Trimming stripped 5 bases from V and 5 bases from J, with 10 bases between. Here the CDR3 DNA reads TGTGCCAGCAGCGCCAGGGGCCATAATTCACCCCTCCACTTT. This encodes CASSARGHNSPLHF.

This clonotype was observed a handful of times. A read error may produce the germline difference seen at one junction end. The rearrangement joins TRBV6-6 to TRBJ1-4; D not certain. Germline V gene sequence: CDR1 MNHNY, CDR2 SVGAGI (reference sequence). This CDR3 is 14 amino acids long. CDR3 sequence: CTSRTGRNNEKLFF. The CDR3 DNA is TGTACCAGCAGGACGGGTCGGAATAATGAAAAACTGTTTTTT.

The chain employs TRBV6-5 and TRBJ2-5, with TRBD1 as a possible D gene (6 bases). The J call may be in error: the DNA end matches TRBJ2-7 better. Germline lookup yields CDR1 MNHEY and CDR2 SVGAGI. This CDR3 is 13 amino acids long. The DNA for the CDR3 is TGTGCCAGCGGCCGGGACAAAGCCTACGAGCAGTACTTC. This codes for CASGRDKAYEQYF.

This clonotype was counted a few times. The CDR3 reads CASSYETTDTQYF. The CDR3 nucleotides read TGCGCCAGCAGCTATGAAACCACAGATACGCAGTATTTT. V usage is TRBV5-1 and J usage is TRBJ2-3; D call uncertain. Germline V gene lookup returns CDR1 SGHRS and CDR2 YFSETQ. The CDR3 has 13 residues. V was shortened by 3 bases and J by 2 bases, with 7 bases between the two germline ends.

The count of this clonotype is one. V is TRBV5-1 and J is TRBJ2-5; D is unclear. This CDR3 is built from 14 residues. Deletions cut 0 bases from V and 2 bases from J, with 8 bases between. In germline, CDR1 is SGHRS, CDR2 YFSETQ. The CDR3 nucleotides are TGCGCCAGCAGCTTGGTCCTAGAGCAAGAGACCCAGTACTTC. Its protein product is CASSLVLEQETQYF.

Comments on this clonotype: The CDR3 end shows no conserved phenylalanine or tryptophan, and so a read error is likely. The chain carries TRBV3-1 and TRBJ2-5, with D maybe TRBD2 (5 bases). The CDR3 extends over 13 amino acids. CDR1 and CDR2 from the germline V gene are LGHDT and YNNKEL (reference sequence). Trimming cost V 4 bases and J 11 bases, with 17 bases left between them. This CDR3 is CASSPDLDGEQYV. CDR3 sequence (DNA): TGTGCCAGCAGCCCAGACTTGGATGGGGAGCAGTACGTC.

This clonotype has a single count. CDR3 in amino acids: CSAPPNQLGYNQPQHF. The CDR3, as DNA: TGCAGTGCTCCCCCTAATCAGTTAGGATACAATCAGCCCCAGCATTTT. The chain is built from TRBV20-1 and TRBJ1-5, with D unclear. Trimming pared 5 bases from V and 3 bases from J, leaving 20 bases between. From germline, CDR1 is DFQATT and CDR2 SNEGSKA (reference sequence). The CDR3 totals 16 residues.

The J gene is TRBJ2-1, the V gene TRBV20-1; 7 nucleotides match TRBD1. The CDR3 runs 15 residues. Unmatched junction bases numbered 12, after V lost 6 bases and J lost 4 bases. Germline loops: CDR1 DFQATT, CDR2 SNEGSKA (reference sequence). CDR3 loop: CSAKTGTAIYNEQFF. CDR3 sequence (DNA): TGCAGTGCCAAAACCGGGACAGCGATATACAATGAGCAGTTCTTC.

This clonotype was seen at least ten times. The chain combines TRBV29-1 with TRBJ2-1; tentative D call: TRBD2 (6 bases). CDR1 is SQVTM, CDR2 ANQGSEA, per germline. The CDR3 runs 12 residues. V gave up 8 bases and J gave up 5 bases, with 13 bases separating them. CDR3 sequence: CSTTWRDNEQFF. CDR3 bases: TGCAGCACCACCTGGAGGGACAATGAGCAGTTCTTC.

This clonotype appeared a few times. V gene TRBV9 combines with J gene TRBJ2-2, with a tentative D call TRBD2 (6 bases). The CDR3 is made up of 16 amino acids. V dropped 4 bases and J dropped 5 bases, with 18 bases sitting between them. Looked up from germline, CDR1 is SGDLS and CDR2 is YYNGEE. CDR3 amino acids: CASSLFGGKNTGELFF. In DNA, the CDR3 is TGTGCCAGCAGCCTGTTTGGCGGGAAAAATACCGGGGAGCTGTTTTTT. Drawing the rest from reference TRBV9 and TRBJ2-2, the complete variable domain is DSGVTQTPKHLITATGQRVTLRCSPRSGDLSVYWYQQSLDQGLQFLIQYYNGEERAKGNILERFSAQQFPDLHSELNLSSLELGDSALYFCASSLFGGKNTGELFFGEGSRLTVL.

This clonotype was detected a few times. The chain has TRBV20-1 and TRBJ1-1, with 8 bases aligning to TRBD1. From germline, CDR1 is DFQATT and CDR2 SNEGSKA (reference sequence). The CDR3 consists of 15 residues. After removal of 5 bases from V and 5 bases from J, the junction contained 13 bases not matched to a gene. CDR3 bases: TGCAGTGCTCTAATTACGGACAGGGTCGATACTGAAGCTTTCTTT. This encodes CSALITDRVDTEAFF.

The chain combines TRBV29-1 with TRBJ2-1; TRBD1 matches at 7 bases. The V and J ends lost 0 bases and 0 bases, in that order; junction bases with no gene match: 8. This CDR3 spans 17 amino acids. Germline CDR1 and CDR2: SQVTM and ANQGSEA. The CDR3 region is CSVEEFGAGGSYNEQFF. The CDR3 DNA follows: TGCAGCGTTGAAGAATTTGGCGCAGGGGGCTCCTACAATGAGCAGTTCTTC.

In its sample, this clonotype was seen a few times. The junction departs from germline at one end; a sequencing error may be responsible. This rearrangement joins TRBV20-1 to TRBJ2-1, with TRBD2 as a possible D gene (5 bases). In germline, CDR1 is DFQATT, CDR2 SNEGSKA (reference sequence). There are 12 residues in the CDR3. For the CDR3, the DNA is TGCAGCGCTAGCCCCAGGAATTACGAGCAGTGCTTC. Protein product: CSASPRNYEQCF.

On this clonotype itself: The CDR3 ends on some other residue instead of the conserved phenylalanine or tryptophan, so this is likely a read error. This chain joins TRBV12-3 or TRBV12-4 and TRBJ2-1; D is perhaps TRBD1 (5 bases). The CDR3 sequence is 14 residues long. The ends were cut back, 9 bases at V and 4 bases at J, with 16 bases in the middle. CDR3 sequence: CASIPPDTYNEQFS. The CDR3, as DNA: TGTGCCAGTATTCCCCCGGACACATACAATGAGCAGTTCTCC.

This clonotype was seen once. V gene TRBV7-2 combines with J gene TRBJ2-6, with D possibly being TRBD2 (6 bases). The assigned J gene may be wrong: the sequence end matches TRBJ2-7 better. The CDR3 sequence is 13 residues long. CDR1 is SGHTA and CDR2 is FQGNSA in the germline V gene. The CDR3 sequence is CASSLVTGVEQYF. CDR3 in DNA: TGTGCCAGCAGCTTAGTCACGGGGGTCGAGCAGTACTTC.

CDR3 protein: CASSWTGLGTDTQYF. The CDR3 DNA sequence: TGTGCCAGCAGTTGGACAGGGCTAGGCACAGATACGCAGTATTTT. The chain is built from TRBV12-3 or TRBV12-4 and TRBJ2-3, with TRBD1 matching over 8 bases. This CDR3 spans 15 amino acids. The V and J ends lost 4 bases and 1 base, in that order; junction bases with no gene match: 4.

The chain couples TRBV2 to TRBJ2-4; 11 nucleotides match TRBD2. Losses at the gene ends were 6 bases for V and 8 bases for J; bases not matched to a gene: 9. The germline V gene has CDR1 SNHLY and CDR2 FYNNEI. The CDR3 has 15 residues. This CDR3 reads CASSQGLAVKDIQYF. In DNA, the CDR3 is TGTGCCAGCAGCCAGGGACTAGCGGTGAAGGACATTCAGTACTTC.

V is TRBV12-3 or TRBV12-4 and J is TRBJ2-1, with D unresolved. V dropped 5 bases and J dropped 0 bases, with 8 bases sitting between them. The CDR3 has 14 amino acids. Here the CDR3 reads CASSRISSYNEQFF. The CDR3 nucleotides read TGTGCCAGCAGTCGGATTAGCTCCTACAATGAGCAGTTCTTC.

This clonotype occurred a few times. CDR3 protein: CASSSSQIQETQYF. CDR3 DNA sequence: TGTGCCAGCAGCTCCTCTCAGATACAAGAGACCCAGTACTTC. This chain uses TRBV7-9 with TRBJ2-5; D not certain. Trimming took off 4 bases at V and 2 bases at J, with 11 bases between the two ends. Germline assignment: CDR1 SEHNR and CDR2 FQNEAQ (reference sequence). The CDR3 length is 14 residues.

This chain joins TRBV28 and TRBJ2-1; D is unresolved. This CDR3 is built from 15 residues. Looked up from germline, CDR1 is MDHEN and CDR2 is SYDVKM. V lost 7 bases to trimming and J lost 5 bases, with 18 bases between them. The CDR3 nucleotides read TGTGCCAGCACGGAAGGACGCAGAGGCAACAATGAGCAGTTCTTC. This encodes CASTEGRRGNNEQFF.

This clonotype was seen repeatedly, ten times or more. Written as DNA, the CDR3 is TGTGCCAGCAGCTTATGGGGGACTGAAGCTTTCTTT. It specifies CASSLWGTEAFF. V usage is TRBV12-3 or TRBV12-4 and J usage is TRBJ1-1, with a tentative D call TRBD1 (5 bases). This CDR3 has 12 amino acids. Trimming pared 6 bases from V and 5 bases from J, leaving 10 bases between.

This clonotype turned up a few times. The chain links TRBV11-2 to TRBJ2-2; either TRBD1 or TRBD2 may fit D (5 bases each). In germline, CDR1 is SGHAT, CDR2 FQNNGV. This CDR3 has 17 amino acids. Trimming removed 5 bases from V and 4 bases from J, with 20 bases in between. CDR3 in DNA: TGTGCCAGCAGCCTAAGGGGCGGGCAGGGCGGCACCGGGGAGCTGTTTTTT. Amino acid sequence: CASSLRGGQGGTGELFF.

This clonotype was observed a few times. The missing conserved phenylalanine or tryptophan at the end of this CDR3 makes a read error likely. This chain connects TRBV28 to TRBJ2-7; 7 bases are shared with TRBD1. The CDR3 runs 14 residues. Germline loops: CDR1 MDHEN, CDR2 SYDVKM. V lost 1 base, J lost 2 bases, and 2 bases stayed unmatched. The CDR3 spells CASSLFGTAYEQYS. CDR3 sequence (DNA): TGTGCCAGCAGTTTATTCGGGACAGCCTACGAGCAGTACTCC.

This clonotype was detected a few times. The CDR3 region is CASSFSTSPLHF. The CDR3 region has the DNA TGTGCCAGCAGCTTTTCGACTTCACCCCTCCACTTT. The V and J genes are TRBV7-9 and TRBJ1-6, with D unresolved. Between the trimmed V and J ends, which lost 3 bases and 9 bases, there was a span of 6 bases. This CDR3 has 12 residues. Germline CDR1 reads SEHNR; CDR2 reads FQNEAQ (reference sequence).

This clonotype was detected only a few times. This chain connects TRBV20-1 to TRBJ2-1; 7 nucleotides agree with TRBD2. Per germline, CDR1 DFQATT and CDR2 SNEGSKA (reference sequence). V lost 1 base to trimming and J lost 4 bases; unmatched junction nucleotides: 7. CDR3 size: 15 residues. DNA of the CDR3: TGCAGTGCTAGAGGCAAGCGGGGTAAATACAATGAGCAGTTCTTC. Amino acid sequence: CSARGKRGKYNEQFF.

This clonotype was detected many times. The chain carries TRBV28 and TRBJ2-1, with 9 bases aligning to TRBD1. The DNA end lines up better with TRBJ2-7; the J call may be wrong. The CDR3 totals 17 residues. Germline CDR1 MDHEN, CDR2 SYDVKM. The CDR3 reads CASSLPRQGGYIYEQYF. CDR3 nucleotides: TGTGCCAGCAGTTTACCCCGACAGGGGGGATACATCTACGAGCAGTACTTC.